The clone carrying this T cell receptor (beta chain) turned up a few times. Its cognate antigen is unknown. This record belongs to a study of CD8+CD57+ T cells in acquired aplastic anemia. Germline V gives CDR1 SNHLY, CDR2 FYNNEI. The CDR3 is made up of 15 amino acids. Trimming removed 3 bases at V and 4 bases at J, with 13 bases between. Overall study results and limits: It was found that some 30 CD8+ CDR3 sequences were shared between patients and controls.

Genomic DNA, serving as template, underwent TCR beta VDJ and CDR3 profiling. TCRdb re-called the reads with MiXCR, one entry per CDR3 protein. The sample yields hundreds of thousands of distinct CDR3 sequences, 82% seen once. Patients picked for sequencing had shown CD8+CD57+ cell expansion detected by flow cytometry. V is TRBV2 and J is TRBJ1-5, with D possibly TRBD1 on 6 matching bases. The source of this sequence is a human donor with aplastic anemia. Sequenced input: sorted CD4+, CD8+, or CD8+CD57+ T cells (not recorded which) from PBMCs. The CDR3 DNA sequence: TGTGCCAGCAGTGACGGCAGGGGAGGGAATCAGCCCCAGCATTTT. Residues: CASSDGRGGNQPQHF. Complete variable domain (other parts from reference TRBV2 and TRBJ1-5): EPEVTQTPSHQVTQMGQEVILRCVPISNHLYFYWYRQILGQKVEFLVSFYNNEISEKSEIFDDQFSVERPDGSNFTLKIRSTKLEDSAMYFCASSDGRGGNQPQHFGDGTRLSIL.